The TCR beta chain under discussion was sequenced for a study of OX40 agonist ivuxolimab in advanced cancers. Study background: Patients assigned to dose escalation were diagnosed with hepatocellular carcinoma, melanoma, renal cell or head and neck cancer.

Using immunoSEQ multiplex PCR, the repertoire was profiled, and TCRdb retains in-frame clones only, with some absent. The data hold tens of thousands of clones, with 81% observed a single time. Germline CDR1 and CDR2: MGHRA and YSYEKL. Trimming stripped 1 base from V and 0 bases from J, with 9 bases between. This CDR3 comprises 16 residues. The chain is built from TRBV4-1 and TRBJ2-2, with D perhaps assigned TRBD1 or TRBD2 (5 bases each). The sequencing used CD4+ or CD8+ T cells sorted from blood, collected in a trial of the OX40 agonist ivuxolimab. The clonotype originates from an adult with an advanced solid tumor such as melanoma, head and neck, liver or kidney cancer. In nucleotides, the CDR3 is TGCGCCAGCAGCCAAGGAGGGGCTTCGAACACCGGGGAGCTGTTTTTT. It encodes CASSQGGASNTGELFF.